This paragraph covers one TCR beta chain sequence. The CDR3 is made up of 13 amino acids. The ends lost 0 bases at V and 7 bases at J; junction bases unmatched: 2. Per germline, CDR1 SGHRS and CDR2 YFSETQ. The data stem from a study of T cells in tumors after PD-1 blockade. Whole-study context: Patients received pembrolizumab 200 mg every 3 weeks or cemiplimab 350 mg every 2 weeks. Some patients also took daily vismodegib 150 mg during anti-PD-1 treatment.

The assay was immunoSEQ multiplex PCR, and TCRdb's table has in-frame clones only and misses some. Of some 47,000 clones in the sample, more than 70% are singletons; the top ten hold roughly 17%. Specimen: PBMCs, collected before anti-PD-1 treatment. The V call is TRBV5-1, the J call TRBJ1-2, with 8 bases fitting TRBD1. The receptor was isolated from a human donor with basal cell carcinoma. The CDR3 sequence: CASSLGQGSGYTF. Here the CDR3 DNA reads TGCGCCAGCAGCTTGGGACAGGGGTCTGGCTACACCTTC.